Listed below are T cell receptor beta chains from one sample, sequenced in a study of blood T cell repertoires in COVID-19. Here immunoSEQ multiplex PCR was the method, and the copy in TCRdb shows in-frame clones only, minus some. The profile shows under 200,000 clones, around four fifths of them singletons. The sequencing input was peripheral blood. These receptors all stem from a woman in her 70s with COVID-19, enrolled during active disease. The CDR3 runs from the conserved cysteine through the conserved F or W. Fields, in order: clone size, V gene, D gene, J gene, CDR3 protein, CDR3 DNA. A D gene is named only where the DNA matches it firmly. Some rows mark clone size as missing; the rest say once, few, many or name a class of expanded clone.

>NA|TRBV9|TRBD1|TRBJ1-2
CASSGQGYGYTF
TGTGCCAGCAGCGGACAGGGCTATGGCTACACCTTC
>once|TRBV30|TRBD2|TRBJ2-1
CAWSVSGGRSNEQFF
TGTGCCTGGAGTGTAAGCGGGGGCCGGAGCAATGAGCAGTTCTTC
>NA|TRBV20-1|TRBD2|TRBJ2-2
CSASMSQREAGELFF
TGCAGTGCTAGTATGTCCCAGCGGGAAGCCGGGGAGCTGTTTTTT
>many|TRBV4-2|NA|TRBJ1-4
CASSHVERTFNEKLFF
TGTGCCAGCAGCCACGTAGAGCGAACGTTTAATGAAAAACTGTTTTTT
>few|TRBV6-6|NA|TRBJ1-2
CASSRSVGEVAGYTF
TGTGCCAGCAGCCGGTCGGTAGGGGAGGTGGCGGGCTACACCTTC
>NA|TRBV5-1|TRBD1|TRBJ1-1
CASSLEGQVTEAFF
TGCGCCAGCAGCTTGGAGGGACAGGTCACTGAAGCTTTCTTT
>once|TRBV6-1|NA|TRBJ1-6
CASSEAQVSPLHF
TGTGCCAGCAGTGAAGCCCAGGTGTCACCCCTCCACTTT
>NA|TRBV7-8|TRBD2|TRBJ2-1
CASSTGLAGGLYNEQFF
TGTGCCAGCAGCACGGGACTAGCGGGGGGGCTCTACAATGAGCAGTTCTTC
>NA|TRBV2|TRBD2|TRBJ2-3
CASSVGLAGGDTQYF
TGTGCCAGCAGTGTTGGACTAGCGGGGGGAGATACGCAGTATTTT
>NA|TRBV7-8|NA|TRBJ1-5
CASSLAVGETQPQHF
TGTGCCAGCAGCTTAGCAGTAGGGGAAACTCAGCCCCAGCATTTT